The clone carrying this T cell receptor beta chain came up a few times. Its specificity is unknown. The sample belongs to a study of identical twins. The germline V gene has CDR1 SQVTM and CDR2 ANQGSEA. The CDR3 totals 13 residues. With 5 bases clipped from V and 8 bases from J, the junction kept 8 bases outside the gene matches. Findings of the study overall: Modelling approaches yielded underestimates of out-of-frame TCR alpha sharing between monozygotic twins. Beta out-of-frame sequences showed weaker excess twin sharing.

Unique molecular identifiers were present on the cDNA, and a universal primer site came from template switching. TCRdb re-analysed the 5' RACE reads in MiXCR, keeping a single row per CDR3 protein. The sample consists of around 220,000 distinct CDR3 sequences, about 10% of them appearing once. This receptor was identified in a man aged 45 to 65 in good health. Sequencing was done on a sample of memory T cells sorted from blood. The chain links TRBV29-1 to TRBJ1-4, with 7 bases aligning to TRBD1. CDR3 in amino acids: CSVYEGGREKLFF. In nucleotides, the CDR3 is TGCAGCGTTTACGAAGGGGGCCGGGAAAAACTGTTTTTT. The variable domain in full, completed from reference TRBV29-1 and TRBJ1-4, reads SAVISQKPSRDICQRGTSLTIQCQVDSQVTMMFWYRQQPGQSLTLIATANQGSEATYESGFVIDKFPISRPNLTFSTLTVSNMSPEDSSIYLCSVYEGGREKLFFGSGTQLSVL.